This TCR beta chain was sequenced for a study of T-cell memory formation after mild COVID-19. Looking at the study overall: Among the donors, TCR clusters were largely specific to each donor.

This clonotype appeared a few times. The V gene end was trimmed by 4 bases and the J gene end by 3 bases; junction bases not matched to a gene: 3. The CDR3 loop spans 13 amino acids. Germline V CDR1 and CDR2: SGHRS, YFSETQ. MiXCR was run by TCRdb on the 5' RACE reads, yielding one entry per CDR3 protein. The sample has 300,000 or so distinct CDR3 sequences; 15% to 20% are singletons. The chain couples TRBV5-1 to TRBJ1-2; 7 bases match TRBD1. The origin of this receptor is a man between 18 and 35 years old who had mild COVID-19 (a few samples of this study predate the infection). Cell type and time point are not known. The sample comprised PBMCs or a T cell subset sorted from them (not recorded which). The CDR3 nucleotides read TGCGCCAGCAGCAGGACAGGTGACTATGGCTACACCTTC. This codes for CASSRTGDYGYTF. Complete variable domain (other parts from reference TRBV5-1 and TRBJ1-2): KAGVTQTPRYLIKTRGQQVTLSCSPISGHRSVSWYQQTPGQGLQFLFEYFSETQRNKGNFPGRFSGRQFSNSRSEMNVSTLELGDSALYLCASSRTGDYGYTFGSGTRLTVV.